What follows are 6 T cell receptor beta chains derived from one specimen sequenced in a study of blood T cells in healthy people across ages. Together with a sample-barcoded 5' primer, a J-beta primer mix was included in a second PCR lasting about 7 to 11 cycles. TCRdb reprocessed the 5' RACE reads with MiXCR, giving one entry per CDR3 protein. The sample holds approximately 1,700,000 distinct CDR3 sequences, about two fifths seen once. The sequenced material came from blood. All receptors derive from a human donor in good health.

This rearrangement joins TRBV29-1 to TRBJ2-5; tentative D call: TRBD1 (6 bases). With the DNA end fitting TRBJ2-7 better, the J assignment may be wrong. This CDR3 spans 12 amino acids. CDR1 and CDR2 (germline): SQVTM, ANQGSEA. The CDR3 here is CSAGDAEHEQYF. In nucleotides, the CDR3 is TGCAGCGCAGGGGACGCGGAACACGAGCAGTACTTC.

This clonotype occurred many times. The CDR3, as DNA: TGTGCCAGCAGCTCGGGGACTTCAGAGACCCAGTACTTC. Translation gives CASSSGTSETQYF. The V gene is TRBV11-2, the J gene TRBJ2-5; TRBD2 is a possible D gene (6 bases). V dropped 4 bases and J dropped 4 bases, with 10 bases sitting between them. The germline gives CDR1 SGHAT, CDR2 FQNNGV. The CDR3 is made up of 13 amino acids.

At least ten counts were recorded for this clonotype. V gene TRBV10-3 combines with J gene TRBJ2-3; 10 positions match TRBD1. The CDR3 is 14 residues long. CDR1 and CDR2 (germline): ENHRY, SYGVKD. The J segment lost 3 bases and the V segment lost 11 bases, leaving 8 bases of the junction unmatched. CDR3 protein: CAARQGASTDTQYF. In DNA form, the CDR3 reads TGTGCCGCGAGACAGGGGGCTAGTACAGATACGCAGTATTTT.

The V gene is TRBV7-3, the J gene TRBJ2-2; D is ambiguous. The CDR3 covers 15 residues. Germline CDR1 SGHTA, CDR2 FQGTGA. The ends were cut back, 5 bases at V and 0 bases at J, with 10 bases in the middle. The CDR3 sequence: CASSLNPTNTGELFF. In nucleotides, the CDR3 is TGTGCCAGCAGCCTCAACCCGACGAACACCGGGGAGCTGTTTTTT.

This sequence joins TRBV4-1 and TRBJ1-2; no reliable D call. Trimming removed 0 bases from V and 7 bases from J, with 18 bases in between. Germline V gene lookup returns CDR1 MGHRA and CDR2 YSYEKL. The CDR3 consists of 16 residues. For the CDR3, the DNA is TGCGCCAGCAGCCAAGATCTCATTAGCCCTGTAGGTGGCTACACCTTC. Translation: CASSQDLISPVGGYTF.

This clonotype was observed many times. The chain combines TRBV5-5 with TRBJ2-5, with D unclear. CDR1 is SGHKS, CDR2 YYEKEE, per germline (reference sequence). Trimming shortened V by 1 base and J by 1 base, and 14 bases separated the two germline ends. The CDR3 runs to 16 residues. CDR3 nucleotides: TGTGCCAGCAGCTTGTCTCCCCGAACTACCCAAGAGACCCAGTACTTC. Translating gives CASSLSPRTTQETQYF. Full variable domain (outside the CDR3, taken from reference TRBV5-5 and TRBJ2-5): DAGVTQSPTHLIKTRGQQVTLRCSPISGHKSVSWYQQVLGQGPQFIFQYYEKEERGRGNFPDRFSARQFPNYSSELNVNALLLGDSALYLCASSLSPRTTQETQYFGPGTRLLVL.